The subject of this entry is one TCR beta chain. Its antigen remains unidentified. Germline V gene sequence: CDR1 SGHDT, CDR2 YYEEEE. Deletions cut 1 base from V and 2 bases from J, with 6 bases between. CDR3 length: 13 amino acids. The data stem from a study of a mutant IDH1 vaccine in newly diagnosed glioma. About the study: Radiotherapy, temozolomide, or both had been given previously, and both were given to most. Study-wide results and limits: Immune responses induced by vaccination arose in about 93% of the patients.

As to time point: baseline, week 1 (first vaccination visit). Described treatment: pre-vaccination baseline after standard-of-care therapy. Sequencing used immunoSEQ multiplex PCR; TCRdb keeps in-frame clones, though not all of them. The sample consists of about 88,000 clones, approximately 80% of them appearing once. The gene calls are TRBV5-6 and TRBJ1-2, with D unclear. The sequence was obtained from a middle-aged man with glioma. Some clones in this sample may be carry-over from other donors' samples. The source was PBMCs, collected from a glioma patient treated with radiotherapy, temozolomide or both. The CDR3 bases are TGTGCCAGCAGCTTGCGGGGAAACTATGGCTACACCTTC. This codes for CASSLRGNYGYTF.